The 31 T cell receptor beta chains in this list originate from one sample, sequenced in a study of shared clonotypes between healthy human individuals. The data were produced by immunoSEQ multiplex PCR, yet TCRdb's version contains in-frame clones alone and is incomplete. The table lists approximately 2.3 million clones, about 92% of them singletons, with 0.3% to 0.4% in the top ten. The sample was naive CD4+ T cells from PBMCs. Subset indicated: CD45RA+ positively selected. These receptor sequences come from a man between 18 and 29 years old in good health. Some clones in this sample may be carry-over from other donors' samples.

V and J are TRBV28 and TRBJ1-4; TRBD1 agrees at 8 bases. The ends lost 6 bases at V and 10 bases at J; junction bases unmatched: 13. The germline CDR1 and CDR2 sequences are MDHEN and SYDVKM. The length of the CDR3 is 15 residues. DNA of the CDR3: TGTGCCAGCAGCCTCGGGACAGGATCCATGGGAAAACTGTTTTTT. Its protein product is CASSLGTGSMGKLFF.

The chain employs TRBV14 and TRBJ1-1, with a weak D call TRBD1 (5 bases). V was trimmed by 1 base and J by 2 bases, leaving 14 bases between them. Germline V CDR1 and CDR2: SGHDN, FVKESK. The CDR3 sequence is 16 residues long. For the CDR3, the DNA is TGTGCCAGCAGCCAAGGGGTTGGCAGGGCTAACACTGAAGCTTTCTTT. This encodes CASSQGVGRANTEAFF.

The CDR3 protein is CASSPNPSGPYNEQFF. CDR3 nucleotide sequence: TGCGCCAGCAGCCCGAATCCTAGCGGGCCCTACAATGAGCAGTTCTTC. The chain couples TRBV5-1 to TRBJ2-1; 8 bases agree with TRBD2. The V gene end was trimmed by 4 bases and the J gene end by 2 bases; junction bases not matched to a gene: 8. There are 16 residues in the CDR3. In germline, CDR1 is SGHRS, CDR2 YFSETQ. Full variable domain (rest looked up from reference TRBV5-1 and TRBJ2-1): KAGVTQTPRYLIKTRGQQVTLSCSPISGHRSVSWYQQTPGQGLQFLFEYFSETQRNKGNFPGRFSGRQFSNSRSEMNVSTLELGDSALYLCASSPNPSGPYNEQFFGPGTRLTVL.

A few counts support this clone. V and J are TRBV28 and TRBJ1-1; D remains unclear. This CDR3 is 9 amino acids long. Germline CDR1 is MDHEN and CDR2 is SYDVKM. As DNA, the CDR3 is TGTGCGTGGGACACTGAAGCTTTCTTT. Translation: CAWDTEAFF. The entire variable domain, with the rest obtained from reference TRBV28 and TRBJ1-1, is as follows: DVKVTQSSRYLVKRTGEKVFLECVQDMDHENMFWYRQDPGLGLRLIYFSYDVKMKEKGDIPEGYSVSREKKERFSLILESASTNQTSMYLCAWDTEAFFGQGTRLTVV.

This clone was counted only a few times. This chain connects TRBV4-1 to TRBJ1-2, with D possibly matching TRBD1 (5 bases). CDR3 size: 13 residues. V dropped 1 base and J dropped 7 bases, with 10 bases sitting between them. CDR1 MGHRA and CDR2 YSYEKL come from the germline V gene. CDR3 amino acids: CASSQVGTGGYTF. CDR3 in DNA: TGCGCCAGCAGCCAAGTGGGGACGGGTGGCTACACCTTC.

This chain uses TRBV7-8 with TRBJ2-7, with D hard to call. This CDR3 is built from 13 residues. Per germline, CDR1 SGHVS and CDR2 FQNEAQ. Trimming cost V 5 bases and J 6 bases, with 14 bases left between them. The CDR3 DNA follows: TGTGCCAGCAGCAGGGCCTCATGGGGCGAGCAGTACTTC. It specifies CASSRASWGEQYF.

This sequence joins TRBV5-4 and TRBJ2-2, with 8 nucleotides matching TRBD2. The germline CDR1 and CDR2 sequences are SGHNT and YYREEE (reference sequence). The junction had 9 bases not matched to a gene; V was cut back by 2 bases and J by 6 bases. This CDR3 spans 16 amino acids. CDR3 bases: TGTGCCAGCAGCTTACGGGGTAGCGGGAAGGCCGGGGAGCTGTTTTTT. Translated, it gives CASSLRGSGKAGELFF.

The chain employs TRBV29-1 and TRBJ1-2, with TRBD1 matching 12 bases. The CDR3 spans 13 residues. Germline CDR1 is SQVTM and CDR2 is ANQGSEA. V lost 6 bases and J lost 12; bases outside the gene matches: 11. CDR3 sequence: CSVQGRDRGRNTF. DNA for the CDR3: TGCAGCGTACAAGGAAGGGACAGGGGGCGAAACACCTTC.

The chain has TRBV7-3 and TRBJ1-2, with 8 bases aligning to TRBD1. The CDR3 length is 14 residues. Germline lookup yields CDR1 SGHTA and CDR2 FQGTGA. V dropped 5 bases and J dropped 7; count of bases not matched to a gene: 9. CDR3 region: CASSLDRGESGYTF. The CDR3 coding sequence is TGTGCCAGCAGCCTCGACAGGGGTGAAAGTGGCTACACCTTC.

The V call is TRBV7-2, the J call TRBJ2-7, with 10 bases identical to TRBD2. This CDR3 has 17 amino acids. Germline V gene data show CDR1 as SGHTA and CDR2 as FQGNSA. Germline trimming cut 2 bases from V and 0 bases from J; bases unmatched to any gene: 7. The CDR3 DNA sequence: TGTGCCAGCAGCTTATCTAGCGGGAGTGGCTTCTCCTACGAGCAGTACTTC. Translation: CASSLSSGSGFSYEQYF. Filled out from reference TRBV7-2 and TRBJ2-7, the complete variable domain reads GAGVSQSPSNKVTEKGKDVELRCDPISGHTALYWYRQSLGQGLEFLIYFQGNSAPDKSGLPSDRFSAERTGGSVSTLTIQRTQQEDSAVYLCASSLSSGSGFSYEQYFGPGTRLTVT.

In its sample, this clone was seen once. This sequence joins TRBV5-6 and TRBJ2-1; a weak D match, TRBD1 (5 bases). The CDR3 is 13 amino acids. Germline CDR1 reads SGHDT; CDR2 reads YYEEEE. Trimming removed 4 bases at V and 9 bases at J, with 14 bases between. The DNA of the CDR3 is TGTGCCAGCAGCCTCGCTTGGGGCGGTGAGCAGTTCTTC. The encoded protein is CASSLAWGGEQFF. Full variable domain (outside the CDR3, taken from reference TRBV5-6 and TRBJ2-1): DAGVTQSPTHLIKTRGQQVTLRCSPKSGHDTVSWYQQALGQGPQFIFQYYEEEERQRGNFPDRFSGHQFPNYSSELNVNALLLGDSALYLCASSLAWGGEQFFGPGTRLTVL.

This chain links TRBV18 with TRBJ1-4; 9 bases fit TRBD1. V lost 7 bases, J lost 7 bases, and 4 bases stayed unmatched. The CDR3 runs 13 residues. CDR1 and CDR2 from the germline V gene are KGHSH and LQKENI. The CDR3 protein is CASWGQGVEKLFF. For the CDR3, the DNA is TGTGCCAGCTGGGGACAGGGTGTTGAAAAACTGTTTTTT. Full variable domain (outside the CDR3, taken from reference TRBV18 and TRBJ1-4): NAGVMQNPRHLVRRRGQEARLRCSPMKGHSHVYWYRQLPEEGLKFMVYLQKENIIDESGMPKERFSAEFPKEGPSILRIQQVVRGDSAAYFCASWGQGVEKLFFGSGTQLSVL.

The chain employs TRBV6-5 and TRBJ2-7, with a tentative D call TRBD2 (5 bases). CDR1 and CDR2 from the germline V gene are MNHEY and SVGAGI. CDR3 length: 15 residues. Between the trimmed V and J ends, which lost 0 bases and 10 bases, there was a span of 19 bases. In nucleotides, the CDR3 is TGTGCCAGCAGTTACTCGAACCTAGCTCTTTATCCTCAGTACTTC. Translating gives CASSYSNLALYPQYF.

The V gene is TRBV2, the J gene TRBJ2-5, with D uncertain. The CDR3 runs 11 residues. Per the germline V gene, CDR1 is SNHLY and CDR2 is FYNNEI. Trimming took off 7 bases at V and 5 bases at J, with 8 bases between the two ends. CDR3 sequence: CASNLRETQYF. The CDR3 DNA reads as TGTGCCAGCAATTTGCGGGAGACCCAGTACTTC.

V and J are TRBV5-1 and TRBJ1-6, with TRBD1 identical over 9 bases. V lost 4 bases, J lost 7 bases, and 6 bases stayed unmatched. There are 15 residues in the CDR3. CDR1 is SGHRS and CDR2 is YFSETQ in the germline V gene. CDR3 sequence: CASSRTGELNSPLHF. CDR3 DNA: TGCGCCAGCAGCCGGACAGGGGAATTAAATTCACCCCTCCACTTT.

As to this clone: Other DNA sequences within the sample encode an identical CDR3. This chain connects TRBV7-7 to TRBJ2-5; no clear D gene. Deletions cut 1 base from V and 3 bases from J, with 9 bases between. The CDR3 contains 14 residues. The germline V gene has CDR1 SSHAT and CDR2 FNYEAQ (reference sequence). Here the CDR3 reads CASSLVGVEETQYF. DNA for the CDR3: TGTGCCAGCAGCTTAGTCGGAGTCGAAGAGACCCAGTACTTC.

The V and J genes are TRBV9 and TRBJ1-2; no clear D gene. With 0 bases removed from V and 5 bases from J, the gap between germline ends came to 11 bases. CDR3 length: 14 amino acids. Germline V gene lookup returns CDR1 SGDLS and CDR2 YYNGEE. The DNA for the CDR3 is TGTGCCAGCAGCGTAGCCACCGGGTCTTATGGCTACACCTTC. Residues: CASSVATGSYGYTF.

The CDR3 sequence: CASAKLAGHTGELFF. The CDR3 bases are TGCGCCAGCGCCAAATTAGCGGGGCACACCGGGGAGCTGTTTTTT. The rearrangement joins TRBV5-1 to TRBJ2-2; 8 positions match TRBD2. The germline V gene encodes CDR1 SGHRS and CDR2 YFSETQ. After removal of 7 bases from V and 3 bases from J, the junction contained 8 bases not matched to a gene. The CDR3 spans 15 residues.

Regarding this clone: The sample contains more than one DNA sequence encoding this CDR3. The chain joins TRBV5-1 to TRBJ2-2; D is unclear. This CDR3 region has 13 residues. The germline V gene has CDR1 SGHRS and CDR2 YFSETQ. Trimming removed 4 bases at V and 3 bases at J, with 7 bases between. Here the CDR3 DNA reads TGCGCCAGCAGCGACGCGGACACCGGGGAGCTGTTTTTT. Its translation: CASSDADTGELFF.

CDR3 nucleotides: TGCAGCGTTGAATTAACAGGGGGCGGCTACACCTTC. Protein product: CSVELTGGGYTF. The chain employs TRBV29-1 and TRBJ1-2; TRBD1 matches 9 bases. The CDR3 has 12 amino acids. Looked up from germline, CDR1 is SQVTM and CDR2 is ANQGSEA. After removal of 2 bases from V and 8 bases from J, the junction contained 3 bases not matched to a gene. The full variable domain, its missing parts supplied by reference TRBV29-1 and TRBJ1-2, is SAVISQKPSRDICQRGTSLTIQCQVDSQVTMMFWYRQQPGQSLTLIATANQGSEATYESGFVIDKFPISRPNLTFSTLTVSNMSPEDSSIYLCSVELTGGGYTFGSGTRLTVV.

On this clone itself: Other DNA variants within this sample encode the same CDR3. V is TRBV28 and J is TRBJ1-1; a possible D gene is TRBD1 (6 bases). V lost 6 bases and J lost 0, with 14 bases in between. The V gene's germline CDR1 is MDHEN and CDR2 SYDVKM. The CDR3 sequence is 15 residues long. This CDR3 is CASSQRGRLNTEAFF. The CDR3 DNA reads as TGTGCCAGCAGCCAACGGGGGCGGTTGAACACTGAAGCTTTCTTT.

In DNA, the CDR3 is TGCGCCAGCAGCTTGGAACTAGCGGGACATGATACGCAGTATTTT. This translates into CASSLELAGHDTQYF. The V call is TRBV5-1, the J call TRBJ2-3; TRBD2 matches at 10 bases. Looked up from germline, CDR1 is SGHRS and CDR2 is YFSETQ. The J segment lost 6 bases and the V segment lost 0 bases, leaving 4 bases of the junction unmatched. The CDR3 runs to 15 residues.

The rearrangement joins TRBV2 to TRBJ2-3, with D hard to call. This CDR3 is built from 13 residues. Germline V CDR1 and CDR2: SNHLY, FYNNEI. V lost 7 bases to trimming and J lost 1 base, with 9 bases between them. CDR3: CASNTERTDTQYF. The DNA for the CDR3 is TGTGCCAGCAACACAGAACGCACAGATACGCAGTATTTT. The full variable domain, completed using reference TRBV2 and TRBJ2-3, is EPEVTQTPSHQVTQMGQEVILRCVPISNHLYFYWYRQILGQKVEFLVSFYNNEISEKSEIFDDQFSVERPDGSNFTLKIRSTKLEDSAMYFCASNTERTDTQYFGPGTRLTVL.

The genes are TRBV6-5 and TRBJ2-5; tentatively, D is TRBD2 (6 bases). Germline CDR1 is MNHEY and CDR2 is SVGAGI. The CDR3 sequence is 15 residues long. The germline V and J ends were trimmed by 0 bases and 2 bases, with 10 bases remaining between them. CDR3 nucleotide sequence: TGTGCCAGCAGTTACTCCCCCGGGAGTCAAGAGACCCAGTACTTC. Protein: CASSYSPGSQETQYF.

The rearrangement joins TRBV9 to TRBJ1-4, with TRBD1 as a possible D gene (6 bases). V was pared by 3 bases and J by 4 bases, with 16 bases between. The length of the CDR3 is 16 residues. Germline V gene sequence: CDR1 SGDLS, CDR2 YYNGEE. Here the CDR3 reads CASSAPPGQINEKLFF. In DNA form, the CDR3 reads TGTGCCAGCAGCGCACCCCCGGGACAAATTAATGAAAAACTGTTTTTT. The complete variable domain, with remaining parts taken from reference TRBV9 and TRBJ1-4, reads DSGVTQTPKHLITATGQRVTLRCSPRSGDLSVYWYQQSLDQGLQFLIQYYNGEERAKGNILERFSAQQFPDLHSELNLSSLELGDSALYFCASSAPPGQINEKLFFGSGTQLSVL.

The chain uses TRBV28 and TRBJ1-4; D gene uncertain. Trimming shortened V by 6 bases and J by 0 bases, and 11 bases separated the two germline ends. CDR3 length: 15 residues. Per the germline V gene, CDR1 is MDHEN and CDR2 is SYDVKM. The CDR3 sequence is CASRSGGATNEKLFF. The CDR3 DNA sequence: TGTGCCAGCAGGAGCGGAGGCGCAACTAATGAAAAACTGTTTTTT.

CDR3 nucleotide sequence: TGTGCCAGCAGTACTTGGAATGAGCAGTTCTTC. Protein product: CASSTWNEQFF. The chain has TRBV6-1 and TRBJ2-1; D remains unclear. Germline V gene data show CDR1 as MNHNS and CDR2 as SASEGT. The CDR3 has 11 amino acids. Trimming cost V 5 bases and J 7 bases, with 6 bases left between them.

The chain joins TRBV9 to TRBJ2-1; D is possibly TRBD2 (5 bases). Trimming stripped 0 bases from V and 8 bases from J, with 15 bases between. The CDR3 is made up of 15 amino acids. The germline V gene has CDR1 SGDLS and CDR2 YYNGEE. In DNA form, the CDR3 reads TGTGCCAGCAGCGTAGGAGCGGAACCTTTCCATGAGCAGTTCTTC. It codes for CASSVGAEPFHEQFF.

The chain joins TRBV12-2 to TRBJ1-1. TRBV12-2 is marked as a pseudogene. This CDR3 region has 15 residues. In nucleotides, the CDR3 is TGTGCAAGTCGCTTAGGTGGAGGTCTGAACACTGAAGCTTTCTTT. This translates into CASRLGGGLNTEAFF.

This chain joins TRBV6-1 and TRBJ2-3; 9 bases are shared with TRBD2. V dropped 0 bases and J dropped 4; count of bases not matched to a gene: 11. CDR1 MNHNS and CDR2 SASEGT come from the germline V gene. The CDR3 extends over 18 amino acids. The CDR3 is CASSEARLAEVGSDTQYF. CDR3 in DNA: TGTGCCAGCAGTGAAGCGCGACTAGCGGAGGTTGGGTCAGATACGCAGTATTTT.

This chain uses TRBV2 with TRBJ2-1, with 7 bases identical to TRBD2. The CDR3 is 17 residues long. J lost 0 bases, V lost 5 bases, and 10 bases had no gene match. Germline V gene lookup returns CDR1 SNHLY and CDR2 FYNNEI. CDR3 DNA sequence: TGTGCCAGCAGTCGTTCACTAGCGCCAAGCTCCTACAATGAGCAGTTCTTC. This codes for CASSRSLAPSSYNEQFF.